These T cell receptor beta chains were read from a single sample in a study of T-cell memory formation after mild COVID-19. TCRdb recomputed calls from the 5' RACE reads with MiXCR, one row per CDR3 protein. This table holds tens of thousands of distinct CDR3 sequences, roughly 6.6% found once. Sequenced: PBMCs or a T cell subset sorted from them (not recorded which). Receptors originate from an adult who had mild COVID-19 (a few samples of this study predate the infection). Cell type and time point are not known. Each CDR3 is given with its conserved first and last residue. D genes are given only for firm matches. Clone size appears in some rows only: once, few, many, or a class for an expanded clone.

d_call: NA
clone_size: few
j_call: TRBJ1-5
v_call: TRBV6-1
cdr3_nt: TGTGCCAGCAGTGAGGGGGATATCGTGGGGAGCAATCAGCCCCAGCATTTT
cdr3_aa: CASSEGDIVGSNQPQHF

d_call: NA
clone_size: NA
j_call: TRBJ1-5
v_call: TRBV30
cdr3_nt: TGTGCCTGGTCCTTCCAGGGGTATAGCAATCAGCCCCAGCATTTT
cdr3_aa: CAWSFQGYSNQPQHF

d_call: TRBD1
clone_size: many
j_call: TRBJ1-1
v_call: TRBV5-1
cdr3_nt: TGCGCCAGCAGCTTTTCCTATACAGGGGGAGACACTGAAGCTTTCTTT
cdr3_aa: CASSFSYTGGDTEAFF

d_call: TRBD1
clone_size: many
j_call: TRBJ2-7
v_call: TRBV7-2
cdr3_nt: TGTGCCAGCAAGACGGGACAGGGATCCTACGAGCAGTACTTC
cdr3_aa: CASKTGQGSYEQYF

d_call: NA
clone_size: many
j_call: TRBJ2-1
v_call: TRBV15
cdr3_nt: TGTGCCACCAGCAGAGCCGGCAGCTACAATGAGCAGTTCTTC
cdr3_aa: CATSRAGSYNEQFF

d_call: NA
clone_size: many
j_call: TRBJ2-3
v_call: TRBV7-3
cdr3_nt: TGTGCCAGCAGCTTAATTAGCGAAGATACGCAGTATTTT
cdr3_aa: CASSLISEDTQYF

d_call: NA
clone_size: many
j_call: TRBJ2-1
v_call: TRBV20-1
cdr3_nt: TGCAGTGCTCCCCCCAGCGGGCGAGTTAATGAGCAGTTCTTC
cdr3_aa: CSAPPSGRVNEQFF

d_call: NA
clone_size: NA
j_call: TRBJ1-1
v_call: TRBV7-9
cdr3_nt: TGTGCCAGCAGCTCCCTCCCCGGCAGGGGCTATCAGGATGCTTTCTTT
cdr3_aa: CASSSLPGRGYQDAFF

d_call: NA
clone_size: few
j_call: TRBJ2-5
v_call: TRBV11-2
cdr3_nt: TGTGCCAGCAGCCAGGGGGGATTGGAGACCCAGTACTTC
cdr3_aa: CASSQGGLETQYF

d_call: NA
clone_size: NA
j_call: TRBJ1-1
v_call: TRBV7-2
cdr3_nt: TGTGCCAGCAGCCCCTGGGGGGGCGCGGGGCAGACTGAAGCTTTCTTT
cdr3_aa: CASSPWGGAGQTEAFF

d_call: TRBD1
clone_size: NA
j_call: TRBJ2-7
v_call: TRBV19
cdr3_nt: TGTGCCAGTAGTAGGACAGGGCAGTACGAGCAGTACTTC
cdr3_aa: CASSRTGQYEQYF

d_call: NA
clone_size: few
j_call: TRBJ1-2
v_call: TRBV5-1
cdr3_nt: TGCGCCAGCAGCTTAAGACAGATGGCAACTAACTATGGCTACACCTTC
cdr3_aa: CASSLRQMATNYGYTF

d_call: TRBD1
clone_size: many
j_call: TRBJ1-2
v_call: TRBV29-1
cdr3_nt: TGCAGCGTTGTTGACAGGGGGGTCTATGGCTACACCTTC
cdr3_aa: CSVVDRGVYGYTF

d_call: TRBD2
clone_size: few
j_call: TRBJ2-5
v_call: TRBV11-2
cdr3_nt: TGTGCCAGCAGCTTAGATCGCTCGGGACTAGTGGGATGGACCCAGTACTTC
cdr3_aa: CASSLDRSGLVGWTQYF

d_call: TRBD1
clone_size: many
j_call: TRBJ1-2
v_call: TRBV4-1
cdr3_nt: TGCGCCAGCAGCCCCCCGGGACAGGGACATGGCTACACCTTC
cdr3_aa: CASSPPGQGHGYTF

d_call: TRBD2
clone_size: many
j_call: TRBJ2-1
v_call: TRBV5-1
cdr3_nt: TGCGCCAGCAGCTTGACAGGACTAGCACACAATGAGCAGTTCTTC
cdr3_aa: CASSLTGLAHNEQFF

d_call: NA
clone_size: many
j_call: TRBJ1-2
v_call: TRBV29-1
cdr3_nt: TGCAGCGTTGAAAGTGAGGAGAACTATGGCTACACCTTC
cdr3_aa: CSVESEENYGYTF

d_call: TRBD2
clone_size: many
j_call: TRBJ2-7
v_call: TRBV7-2
cdr3_nt: TGTGCCAGCAGCTCATGGGGGGGTTACGAGCAGTACTTC
cdr3_aa: CASSSWGGYEQYF

d_call: NA
clone_size: many
j_call: TRBJ2-4
v_call: TRBV7-3
cdr3_nt: TGTGCCAGCAGCTTAAGCCGGCGGGACATTCAGTACTTC
cdr3_aa: CASSLSRRDIQYF

d_call: NA
clone_size: few
j_call: TRBJ1-2
v_call: TRBV7-2
cdr3_nt: TGTGCCAGCAGCTCAGAGCGGGGGTATCATGGCTACACCTTC
cdr3_aa: CASSSERGYHGYTF

d_call: NA
clone_size: NA
j_call: TRBJ1-2
v_call: TRBV5-6
cdr3_nt: TGTGCCAGCAGCAGAAGCAGCCGGGTCTATGGCTACACCTTC
cdr3_aa: CASSRSSRVYGYTF

d_call: NA
clone_size: NA
j_call: TRBJ2-1
v_call: TRBV2
cdr3_nt: TGTGCCAGCAGTTTGGACTCCAGCTCCTACAATGAGCAGTTCTTC
cdr3_aa: CASSLDSSSYNEQFF

d_call: NA
clone_size: NA
j_call: TRBJ1-6
v_call: TRBV27
cdr3_nt: TGTGCCAGCAGTTTCGAAATTCCCTATTCACCCCTCCACTTT
cdr3_aa: CASSFEIPYSPLHF

d_call: TRBD2
clone_size: many
j_call: TRBJ2-5
v_call: TRBV7-9
cdr3_nt: TGTGCCAGCAGCTTAGCCTCGGCTAGCGGGGGACAAGAGACCCAGTACTTC
cdr3_aa: CASSLASASGGQETQYF

d_call: TRBD2
clone_size: few
j_call: TRBJ2-5
v_call: TRBV11-2
cdr3_nt: TGTGCCAGCAGCTCTCGGAGGGCTAGCGGGATGAAGGAGACCCAGTACTTC
cdr3_aa: CASSSRRASGMKETQYF

d_call: TRBD2
clone_size: many
j_call: TRBJ2-5
v_call: TRBV9
cdr3_nt: TGTGCCAGCAGCGTTAGCTTGACTAGCGGGGGGTCCCTCCAAGAGACCCAGTACTTC
cdr3_aa: CASSVSLTSGGSLQETQYF

d_call: NA
clone_size: NA
j_call: TRBJ2-1
v_call: TRBV7-2
cdr3_nt: TGTGCCAGCAGCTTAGTAGGCCGCACTGAGTTCGATGAGCAGTTCTTC
cdr3_aa: CASSLVGRTEFDEQFF

d_call: NA
clone_size: few
j_call: TRBJ1-5
v_call: TRBV5-6
cdr3_nt: TGTGCCAGCAGCTACCGCGGGTCGGCCCCACATCAGCCCCAGCATTTT
cdr3_aa: CASSYRGSAPHQPQHF

d_call: NA
clone_size: NA
j_call: TRBJ2-3
v_call: TRBV18
cdr3_nt: TGTGCCAGCTCACCGAGCTCTCTGGGTGATACGCAGTATTTT
cdr3_aa: CASSPSSLGDTQYF

d_call: TRBD1
clone_size: many
j_call: TRBJ2-3
v_call: TRBV7-2
cdr3_nt: TGTGCCAGCAGCTCAAGGACAGGGCCCGCCACAGATACGCAGTATTTT
cdr3_aa: CASSSRTGPATDTQYF

d_call: NA
clone_size: many
j_call: TRBJ2-5
v_call: TRBV7-2
cdr3_nt: TGTGCCAGCAGCTTAGAACGGGAGAGGTTAATGGAGACCCAGTACTTC
cdr3_aa: CASSLERERLMETQYF

d_call: NA
clone_size: few
j_call: TRBJ1-2
v_call: TRBV6-6
cdr3_nt: TGTGCCAGCAGTTCGAGGACTAACTATGGCTACACCTTC
cdr3_aa: CASSSRTNYGYTF

d_call: TRBD1
clone_size: many
j_call: TRBJ2-1
v_call: TRBV24-1
cdr3_nt: TGTGCCACCAGTCCCTCCGGGACAGCCGTCAATGAGCAGTTCTTC
cdr3_aa: CATSPSGTAVNEQFF

d_call: NA
clone_size: many
j_call: TRBJ2-5
v_call: TRBV3-1
cdr3_nt: TGTGCCAGCAGCCAAGATCCGGGGGCAGAGACCCAGTACTTC
cdr3_aa: CASSQDPGAETQYF

d_call: NA
clone_size: many
j_call: TRBJ2-7
v_call: TRBV12-3/TRBV12-4
cdr3_nt: TGTGCCAGCAGTTCCGGGCCCCGCAGGGAGCAGTACTTC
cdr3_aa: CASSSGPRREQYF

d_call: TRBD1
clone_size: many
j_call: TRBJ2-2
v_call: TRBV29-1
cdr3_nt: TGCAGCGTGTATACAGGGGGAAGGGACGGGGAGCTGTTTTTT
cdr3_aa: CSVYTGGRDGELFF

d_call: NA
clone_size: many
j_call: TRBJ2-7
v_call: TRBV12-3/TRBV12-4
cdr3_nt: TGTGCCAGCAGCCTACAGGGTGGCGCTATTGGCGAGCAGTACTTC
cdr3_aa: CASSLQGGAIGEQYF

d_call: TRBD2
clone_size: many
j_call: TRBJ2-1
v_call: TRBV5-1
cdr3_nt: TGCGCCAGCAGCTTGGTTGGACTAGCGGGAAGGGATGAGCAGTTCTTC
cdr3_aa: CASSLVGLAGRDEQFF

d_call: TRBD1
clone_size: NA
j_call: TRBJ2-3
v_call: TRBV6-5
cdr3_nt: TGTGCCAGCAGTTACAGGGCGGACAGGGTAACAGATACGCAGTATTTT
cdr3_aa: CASSYRADRVTDTQYF

d_call: TRBD2
clone_size: NA
j_call: TRBJ2-1
v_call: TRBV5-1
cdr3_nt: TGCGCCAGCAGCCCTCTAATTCCTAGCGGGAGTTTACCGCACGATGAGCAGTTCTTC
cdr3_aa: CASSPLIPSGSLPHDEQFF

d_call: TRBD2
clone_size: many
j_call: TRBJ2-7
v_call: TRBV4-3
cdr3_nt: TGCGCCAGCAGCCAAGAACCCCCGGGTGCGGGGGACGAGCAGTACTTC
cdr3_aa: CASSQEPPGAGDEQYF

d_call: NA
clone_size: few
j_call: TRBJ1-2
v_call: TRBV6-2/TRBV6-3
cdr3_nt: TGTGCCAGCAGGCCCACAGGAGAGAGGTCTTATGGCTACACCTTC
cdr3_aa: CASRPTGERSYGYTF

d_call: TRBD1
clone_size: many
j_call: TRBJ1-5
v_call: TRBV5-1
cdr3_nt: TGCGCCAGCAGCTCAGGGGGCTCCTATAGCAATCAGCCCCAGCATTTT
cdr3_aa: CASSSGGSYSNQPQHF

d_call: NA
clone_size: few
j_call: TRBJ1-1
v_call: TRBV15
cdr3_nt: TGTGCCACCAGCAGGGCGGAGAACACTGAAGCTTTCTTT
cdr3_aa: CATSRAENTEAFF

d_call: NA
clone_size: few
j_call: TRBJ1-1
v_call: TRBV27
cdr3_nt: TGTGCCAGCAGAATCACAGGTCGGACTGAAGCTTTCTTT
cdr3_aa: CASRITGRTEAFF